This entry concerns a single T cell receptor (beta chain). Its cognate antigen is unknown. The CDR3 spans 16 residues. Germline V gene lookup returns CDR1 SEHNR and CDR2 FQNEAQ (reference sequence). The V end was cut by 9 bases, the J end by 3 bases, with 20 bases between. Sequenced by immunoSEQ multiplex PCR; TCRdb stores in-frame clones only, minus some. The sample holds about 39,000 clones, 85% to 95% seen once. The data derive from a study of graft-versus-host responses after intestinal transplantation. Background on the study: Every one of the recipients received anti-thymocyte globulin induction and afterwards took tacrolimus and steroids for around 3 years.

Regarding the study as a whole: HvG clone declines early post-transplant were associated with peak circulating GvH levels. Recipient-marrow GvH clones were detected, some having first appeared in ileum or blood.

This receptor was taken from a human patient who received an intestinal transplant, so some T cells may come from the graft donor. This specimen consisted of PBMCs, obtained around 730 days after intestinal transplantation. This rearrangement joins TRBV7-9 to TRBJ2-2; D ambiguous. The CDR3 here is CASFQYWVDDTGELFF. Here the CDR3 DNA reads TGTGCCAGTTTTCAATATTGGGTCGATGACACCGGGGAGCTGTTTTTT.